The rows below give T cell receptor beta chains drawn from one sample of a study of T-cell reconstitution after alpha-beta-depleted transplantation in children. TCRdb processed the PCR reads anew with MiXCR; each CDR3 protein has one entry. The data show 250,000 or so distinct CDR3 sequences, 6.5% to 10% seen once. This specimen consisted of PBMCs, mostly from graft donor cells, obtained 180 days after TCRalphabeta/CD19-depleted stem cell transplant. The receptors were sampled from a male patient aged 10-17 years who had a stem cell transplant for acute lymphoblastic leukemia, so the T cells may come from the graft donor. The CDR3 runs from the conserved cysteine through the conserved F or W. D genes are given only for firm matches. For some rows the clone size is stated as once, few or many, or as a class when expanded; others skip it.

v_gene: TRBV2; abundance: many; j_gene: TRBJ2-1; d_gene: -; CDR3nt: TGTGCCAGCCATGAGGACTTCAGCTCCTACAATGAGCAGTTCTTC; CDR3aa: CASHEDFSSYNEQFF
v_gene: TRBV5-4; abundance: many; j_gene: TRBJ2-3; d_gene: TRBD2; CDR3nt: TGTGCCAGCAGCGGAGGACTAGCGGGCCACAGACGCACAGATACGCAGTATTTT; CDR3aa: CASSGGLAGHRRTDTQYF
v_gene: TRBV9; abundance: many; j_gene: TRBJ1-1; d_gene: -; CDR3nt: TGTGCCAGCAGCCCCGATCGGATAGAAGCTTTCTTT; CDR3aa: CASSPDRIEAFF
v_gene: TRBV5-1; abundance: -; j_gene: TRBJ1-1; d_gene: -; CDR3nt: TGCGCCAGCAGCTTGGGGGCGACACGGATGAACACTGAAGCTTTCTTT; CDR3aa: CASSLGATRMNTEAFF
v_gene: TRBV4-3; abundance: many; j_gene: TRBJ1-2; d_gene: TRBD1; CDR3nt: TGCGCCAGCAGCCAAGATGGGGGACAGAGTTATGGCTACACCTTC; CDR3aa: CASSQDGGQSYGYTF
v_gene: TRBV27; abundance: many; j_gene: TRBJ2-5; d_gene: -; CDR3nt: TGTGCCAGCAGTAGGGCATTGGCAGGGCTATTCCAAGAGACCCAGTACTTC; CDR3aa: CASSRALAGLFQETQYF
v_gene: TRBV19; abundance: many; j_gene: TRBJ2-1; d_gene: -; CDR3nt: TGTGCCAGTACCACCCTTATGGGTGAGCAGTTCTTC; CDR3aa: CASTTLMGEQFF
v_gene: TRBV29-1; abundance: many; j_gene: TRBJ1-1; d_gene: -; CDR3nt: TGCAGCGTAGCCCAGATGAACACTGAAGCTTTCTTT; CDR3aa: CSVAQMNTEAFF
v_gene: TRBV7-6; abundance: many; j_gene: TRBJ1-3; d_gene: -; CDR3nt: TGTGCCAGCAGCTTAGATTGGAACACCATATATTTT; CDR3aa: CASSLDWNTIYF
v_gene: TRBV15; abundance: many; j_gene: TRBJ2-7; d_gene: TRBD1; CDR3nt: TGTGCCACCAGCACCGGGACAGATTACTACGAGCAGTACTTC; CDR3aa: CATSTGTDYYEQYF
v_gene: TRBV11-2; abundance: many; j_gene: TRBJ2-3; d_gene: TRBD2; CDR3nt: TGTGCCAGCACCCTTCGACTAGCGGGCCCAGATACGCAGTATTTT; CDR3aa: CASTLRLAGPDTQYF
v_gene: TRBV5-4; abundance: once; j_gene: TRBJ1-5; d_gene: -; CDR3nt: TGTGCCAGCAGCCCTGGAGCAAATCAGCCCCAGCATTTT; CDR3aa: CASSPGANQPQHF
v_gene: TRBV3-1; abundance: many; j_gene: TRBJ2-7; d_gene: -; CDR3nt: TGTGCCAGCAGCCAGACAACAGCCTACGAGCAGTACTTC; CDR3aa: CASSQTTAYEQYF
v_gene: TRBV19; abundance: few; j_gene: TRBJ2-1; d_gene: TRBD2; CDR3nt: TGTGCCAGTAGAGAGACTAGCGGGTACAATGAGCAGTTCTTC; CDR3aa: CASRETSGYNEQFF
v_gene: TRBV6-5; abundance: many; j_gene: TRBJ1-1; d_gene: -; CDR3nt: TGTGCCAGCAGTTACGAGGGGGGTGATACTGAAGCTTTCTTT; CDR3aa: CASSYEGGDTEAFF